What follows are 5 T cell receptor beta chains derived from one specimen sequenced in a study of blood T cell repertoires in COVID-19. Method: immunoSEQ multiplex PCR; TCRdb's copy keeps in-frame clones and lacks some. The profile covers about 180,000 clones, with 80% to 90% appearing a single time and 10% to 15% taken by the ten largest. Sequenced sample: peripheral blood. The receptors were gathered from a woman of 80 years or more with COVID-19, enrolled during active disease.

The chain combines TRBV10-3 with TRBJ2-2; D is ambiguous. CDR1 is ENHRY and CDR2 is SYGVKD in the germline V gene. The CDR3 is 15 amino acids. Trimming removed 3 bases from V and 6 bases from J, with 14 bases in between. CDR3 amino acids: CAISDPETTAGELFF. For the CDR3, the DNA is TGTGCCATCAGTGACCCCGAGACGACTGCCGGGGAGCTGTTTTTT.

V and J are TRBV3-1 (or the pseudogene TRBV3-2) and TRBJ2-5, with 9 bases matching TRBD2. The V and J ends lost 6 bases and 1 base, in that order; junction bases with no gene match: 3. The germline CDR1 and CDR2 sequences are LGHDT and YNNKEL (reference sequence). This CDR3 region has 14 residues. CDR3 sequence (DNA): TGTGCCAGCAGGGATAGCGGGGGCCAAGAGACCCAGTACTTC. This encodes CASRDSGGQETQYF.

The genes are TRBV20-1 and TRBJ2-7; TRBD2 matches at 11 bases. Germline V lookup: CDR1 DFQATT, CDR2 SNEGSKA (reference sequence). The length of the CDR3 is 13 residues. V lost 3 bases and J lost 6; bases outside the gene matches: 4. CDR3 DNA: TGCAGTGCTAGTACTAGCGGGAGATCCGAGCAGTACTTC. This translates into CSASTSGRSEQYF.

In DNA, the CDR3 is TGCGCCAGCAGCCTGAAACTAGCGGGACAATACGAGCAGTACTTC. Protein product: CASSLKLAGQYEQYF. V gene TRBV5-1 combines with J gene TRBJ2-7; 10 bases fit TRBD2. The length of the CDR3 is 15 residues. CDR1 and CDR2 (germline): SGHRS, YFSETQ. V lost 4 bases to trimming and J lost 4 bases; unmatched junction nucleotides: 8.

The chain combines TRBV29-1 with TRBJ2-1, with D perhaps matching TRBD1 (5 bases). This CDR3 contains 14 residues. The V end lost 3 bases, the J end lost 2 bases, and 11 bases lay between the germline ends. Germline V CDR1 and CDR2: SQVTM, ANQGSEA. Here the CDR3 DNA reads TGCAGCGTTGACCTAGGGGTCGCCTACAATGAGCAGTTCTTC. It is translated as CSVDLGVAYNEQFF.